These 22 T cell receptor beta chains were sequenced from one sample in a study of chemoradiotherapy in HPV16-positive cancers. The protocol was immunoSEQ multiplex PCR, while the TCRdb copy is restricted to in-frame clones and leaves out a portion. The sample holds some 6,000 clones, approximately 81% seen once. This material was collected from a patient who underwent chemoradiotherapy. These receptors originate from a human donor with HPV-associated anogenital cancer.

This clone was seen only once. This rearrangement joins TRBV13 to TRBJ1-1, with a weak D call TRBD1 (5 bases). Germline-derived CDR1 and CDR2 are PRHDT and FYEKMQ (reference sequence). The CDR3 extends over 16 amino acids. V lost 0 bases to trimming and J lost 4 bases, with 15 bases between them. CDR3 DNA: TGTGCCAGCAGCTTAGGTGGAGGCCTTGGGGGCACTGAAGCTTTCTTT. It specifies CASSLGGGLGGTEAFF.

J is TRBJ1-2 and V is TRBV19; D unresolved. This CDR3 has 15 amino acids. CDR1 is LNHDA and CDR2 is SQIVND in the germline V gene (reference sequence). Trimming shortened V by 3 bases and J by 6 bases, and 17 bases separated the two germline ends. CDR3 sequence reads: CASSIGIWAGNGYTF. CDR3 coding DNA: TGTGCCAGTAGTATCGGCATTTGGGCCGGGAATGGCTACACCTTC. Supplemented by reference TRBV19 and TRBJ1-2, the full variable domain reads DGGITQSPKYLFRKEGQNVTLSCEQNLNHDAMYWYRQDPGQGLRLIYYSQIVNDFQKGDIAEGYSVSREKKESFPLTVTSAQKNPTAFYLCASSIGIWAGNGYTFGSGTRLTVV.

This CDR3 is CATRRGPMNTEAFF. The CDR3 DNA sequence: TGTGCCACACGCCGAGGTCCAATGAACACTGAAGCTTTCTTT. The rearrangement joins TRBV10-3 to TRBJ1-1; D ambiguous. The CDR3 has 14 residues. Germline V gene lookup returns CDR1 ENHRY and CDR2 SYGVKD. Trimming took 10 bases from V and 0 from J, leaving 15 bases between them.

This clone turned up a few times. The V call is TRBV27, the J call TRBJ2-3; unclear D gene. With 6 bases removed from V and 0 bases from J, the gap between germline ends came to 13 bases. Germline V gene sequence: CDR1 MNHEY, CDR2 SMNVEV (reference sequence). The CDR3 has 15 amino acids. CDR3 sequence reads: CASSLGSRSTDTQYF. The CDR3 DNA is TGTGCCAGCAGCCTGGGTAGCCGGAGCACAGATACGCAGTATTTT.

The chain uses TRBV4-2 and TRBJ1-5; no clear D. This CDR3 contains 16 residues. The ends were cut back, 0 bases at V and 1 base at J, with 10 bases in the middle. Per the germline V gene, CDR1 is LGHNA and CDR2 is YNFKEQ. The CDR3: CASSQEGQMSNQPQHF. The CDR3 DNA is TGTGCCAGCAGCCAAGAGGGCCAGATGAGCAATCAGCCCCAGCATTTT.

V gene TRBV10-3 combines with J gene TRBJ2-6, with D possibly being TRBD1 (6 bases). Trimming took 4 bases from V and 1 from J, leaving 17 bases between them. The germline gives CDR1 ENHRY, CDR2 SYGVKD. This CDR3 comprises 18 residues. CDR3 region: CAISVVGGQASGANVLTF. CDR3 nucleotide sequence: TGTGCCATCAGTGTCGTTGGGGGCCAAGCTTCTGGGGCCAACGTCCTGACTTTC.

The chain recombines TRBV5-1 with TRBJ1-1; D ambiguous. CDR3 size: 14 residues. Per the germline V gene, CDR1 is SGHRS and CDR2 is YFSETQ. The V gene lost 0 bases and the J gene lost 1 base, with 7 bases spanning the gap. CDR3 DNA: TGCGCCAGCAGCTTGGGTAGGGAGAACACTGAAGCTTTCTTT. Encoded protein: CASSLGRENTEAFF.

This clone was seen a handful of times. V gene TRBV28 combines with J gene TRBJ1-2; 8 bases are a match to TRBD1. CDR1 is MDHEN and CDR2 is SYDVKM in the germline V gene. CDR3 length equals 14 residues. The trim removed 6 bases at V and 7 bases at J, leaving 10 bases unmatched. The CDR3 here is CASSNGQGELGYTF. For the CDR3, the DNA is TGTGCCAGCAGCAATGGACAGGGTGAGCTTGGCTACACCTTC.

This clone has just one count. The rearrangement joins TRBV5-6 to TRBJ2-5, with D perhaps matching TRBD1 (5 bases). V shed 3 bases and J shed 4 bases, with 16 bases lying between them. From germline, CDR1 is SGHDT and CDR2 YYEEEE. The CDR3 runs to 15 residues. The chain's CDR3 is CASSSWGGWAETQYF. The CDR3 DNA is TGTGCCAGCAGCTCGTGGGGCGGTTGGGCAGAGACCCAGTACTTC.

This chain connects TRBV5-5 to TRBJ1-2; D perhaps matches TRBD1 (5 bases). This CDR3 region has 13 residues. Germline V gene lookup returns CDR1 SGHKS and CDR2 YYEKEE (reference sequence). Trimming removed 3 bases from V and 5 bases from J, with 11 bases in between. CDR3 bases: TGTGCCAGCAGCTCAATGACAGATTATGGCTACACCTTC. Protein product: CASSSMTDYGYTF.

The chain is built from TRBV7-9 and TRBJ2-1, with D unclear. V lost 8 bases and J lost 11, with 19 bases in between. This CDR3 has 13 amino acids. CDR1 is SEHNR, CDR2 FQNEAQ, per germline (reference sequence). CDR3 nucleotide sequence: TGTGCCAGCCGGTTGGGCCACCCCTCTCAGCAGTTCTTC. Translating it yields CASRLGHPSQQFF.

In its sample, this clone was seen a few times. The chain combines TRBV29-1 with TRBJ2-1; 11 nucleotides align to TRBD2. CDR1 is SQVTM, CDR2 ANQGSEA, per germline. The length of the CDR3 is 15 residues. With V trimmed by 3 bases and J by 8 bases, 9 bases remained unmatched. CDR3 sequence reads: CSVEPLAGGSYEQFF. The CDR3 DNA reads TGCAGCGTTGAGCCGCTAGCGGGAGGTTCGTATGAGCAGTTCTTC.

The gene calls are TRBV5-4 and TRBJ2-5; tentatively, D is TRBD1 (5 bases). CDR3 length equals 13 residues. With 2 bases removed from V and 3 bases from J, the gap between germline ends came to 8 bases. CDR1 and CDR2 (germline): SGHNT, YYREEE (reference sequence). The CDR3 loop reads CASSFATEETQYF. The CDR3 region has the DNA TGTGCCAGCAGCTTTGCGACAGAAGAGACCCAGTACTTC.

The genes are TRBV5-1 and TRBJ2-5, with TRBD2 identical over 9 bases. The germline gives CDR1 SGHRS, CDR2 YFSETQ. J gave up 3 bases and V 5 bases, and 2 bases lay outside the gene matches. The CDR3 runs 13 residues. The CDR3 here is CASRTSGKETQYF. In nucleotides, the CDR3 is TGCGCCAGCAGGACTAGCGGAAAAGAGACCCAGTACTTC.

This chain links TRBV4-2 with TRBJ2-5; D gene unclear. Germline V gene data show CDR1 as LGHNA and CDR2 as YNFKEQ. The CDR3 runs 13 residues. V was shortened by 1 base and J by 3 bases, with 6 bases between the two germline ends. CDR3 nucleotides: TGTGCCAGCAGCCAAGGGGCGAAAGAGACCCAGTACTTC. Residues: CASSQGAKETQYF.

The V and J genes are TRBV2 and TRBJ2-1; 9 bases match TRBD2. V dropped 7 bases and J dropped 6; count of bases not matched to a gene: 4. The CDR3 has 13 residues. Germline lookup yields CDR1 SNHLY and CDR2 FYNNEI. The CDR3, as DNA: TGTGCCAGCAAGGGCGGGAGGGCCAATGAGCAGTTCTTC. It is translated as CASKGGRANEQFF.

The chain combines TRBV2 with TRBJ2-5, with TRBD2 matching 12 bases. Germline-derived CDR1 and CDR2 are SNHLY and FYNNEI. This CDR3 is built from 15 residues. J gave up 5 bases and V 5 bases, and 6 bases lay outside the gene matches. The CDR3 DNA follows: TGTGCCAGCAGTACTAGCGGGGGGCGAGTGGAGACCCAGTACTTC. This codes for CASSTSGGRVETQYF.

In the case of this clone: Within the sample, other DNA sequences also encode this same CDR3. The chain links TRBV10-3 to TRBJ2-6, with D possibly matching TRBD2 (5 bases). Germline CDR1 and CDR2: ENHRY and SYGVKD. The V end was cut by 5 bases, the J end by 1 base, with 6 bases between. The CDR3 totals 14 residues. CDR3 protein: CAISRESGANVLTF. The CDR3 DNA sequence: TGTGCCATCAGTCGGGAATCTGGGGCCAACGTCCTGACTTTC.

The table lists this clone with a few counts. The CDR3 coding sequence is TGTGCTAGTGGTCCGGGGGGCCAGTCCTACGAGCAGTACTTC. Encoded protein: CASGPGGQSYEQYF. The chain couples TRBV12-5 to TRBJ2-7, with D possibly matching TRBD2 (7 bases). Germline CDR1 is LGHNT and CDR2 is FRNRAP. CDR3 length: 14 residues. Trimming took 5 bases from V and 1 from J, leaving 12 bases between them.

CDR3 DNA sequence: TGTGCCAGCAGTTACAGGGTTCGGACCTATAATTCACCCCTCCACTTT. Translating it yields CASSYRVRTYNSPLHF. The V gene is TRBV6-5, the J gene TRBJ1-6; D is ambiguous. V was shortened by 2 bases and J by 2 bases, with 10 bases between the two germline ends. This CDR3 comprises 16 residues. Germline V CDR1 and CDR2: MNHEY, SVGAGI.

The chain employs TRBV4-1 and TRBJ2-1, with unresolved D. This CDR3 has 18 residues. V was clipped by 1 base and J by 2 bases, with 18 bases between them. In germline, CDR1 is MGHRA, CDR2 YSYEKL. CDR3 sequence reads: CASSQGVDSRMAYNEQFF. The CDR3 DNA reads TGCGCCAGCAGCCAAGGTGTCGATTCCCGGATGGCCTACAATGAGCAGTTCTTC.

This rearrangement joins TRBV7-9 to TRBJ1-3, with D uncertain. Germline CDR1 reads SEHNR; CDR2 reads FQNEAQ (reference sequence). The CDR3 is made up of 12 amino acids. V lost 11 bases to trimming and J lost 10 bases, with 18 bases between them. The CDR3 loop reads CAVGRSQRTIYF. The CDR3 DNA sequence: TGTGCCGTAGGACGGAGCCAACGGACCATATATTTT.